These 21 T cell receptor beta chains came from one sample sequenced in a study of identical twins. MiXCR was run by TCRdb on the 5' RACE reads, yielding one entry per CDR3 protein. The sample includes roughly 540,000 distinct CDR3 sequences, less than 25% of them seen just once. These sequences were also reported in another study, on T cells expressing NK-cell markers.

The material sequenced was CD4+ T cells sorted from blood. These receptors came from a young woman in good health.

This clonotype occurred a few times. V is TRBV12-3 or TRBV12-4 and J is TRBJ2-5; tentatively, D is TRBD1 or TRBD2 (5 bases each). This CDR3 spans 16 amino acids. V lost 6 bases and J lost 4, with 21 bases in between. CDR3: CASSYITSGPGETQYF. CDR3 coding DNA: TGTGCCAGCAGCTACATTACTTCGGGGCCAGGAGAGACCCAGTACTTC.

This clonotype was seen repeatedly, ten times or more. The V gene is TRBV6-6, the J gene TRBJ1-2, with 8 bases identical to TRBD1. The junction had 5 bases not matched to a gene; V was cut back by 6 bases and J by 5 bases. Germline CDR1 MNHNY, CDR2 SVGAGI (reference sequence). The CDR3 has 13 residues. The CDR3 nucleotides read TGTGCCAGCAGCCAGGGGGCAGGGTATGGCTACACCTTC. Amino acid sequence: CASSQGAGYGYTF.

V gene TRBV12-3 or TRBV12-4 combines with J gene TRBJ2-5, with TRBD2 matching 10 bases. J lost 5 bases, V lost 6 bases, and 6 bases had no gene match. CDR3 length equals 14 residues. The CDR3 sequence: CASRLAGSRETQYF. In nucleotides, the CDR3 is TGTGCCAGCAGACTAGCGGGATCTAGGGAGACCCAGTACTTC.

Ten or more counts support this clonotype. J is TRBJ2-3 and V is TRBV7-3, with 11 bases identical to TRBD2. In germline, CDR1 is SGHTA, CDR2 FQGTGA. Trimming removed 5 bases from V and 0 bases from J; junction bases left unmatched: 7. The CDR3 runs 17 residues. The CDR3 spells CASSPRLAGLSTDTQYF. The CDR3 DNA reads as TGTGCCAGCAGCCCGAGACTAGCGGGGTTAAGCACAGATACGCAGTATTTT. Together with reference TRBV7-3 and TRBJ2-3, the CDR3 gives the full variable domain: GAGVSQTPSNKVTEKGKYVELRCDPISGHTALYWYRQSLGQGPEFLIYFQGTGAADDSGLPNDRFFAVRPEGSVSTLKIQRTERGDSAVYLCASSPRLAGLSTDTQYFGPGTRLTVL.

The chain joins TRBV6-2 or TRBV6-3 to TRBJ2-1, with a tentative D call TRBD2 (6 bases). Germline V gene lookup returns CDR1 MNHEY and CDR2 SVGEGT. The CDR3 has 14 amino acids. Trimming took 5 bases from V and 1 from J, leaving 9 bases between them. Written as DNA, the CDR3 is TGTGCCAGCAGTATGGGGACTTCCTACAATGAGCAGTTCTTC. It encodes CASSMGTSYNEQFF.

There are a few counts of this clonotype. V is TRBV7-6 and J is TRBJ1-1, with 8 bases aligning to TRBD1. Germline values: CDR1 SGHVS, CDR2 FNYEAQ. V shed 4 bases and J 4 bases; nucleotides not matched to a gene: 11. The CDR3 length is 16 residues. The CDR3 coding sequence is TGTGCCAGCAGCTCGATGGTGCAGGGGGCGAGCACTGAAGCTTTCTTT. It yields the protein CASSSMVQGASTEAFF.

The chain carries TRBV12-3 or TRBV12-4 and TRBJ2-7; tentatively, D is TRBD1 (6 bases). This CDR3 comprises 16 residues. The V and J ends lost 4 bases and 3 bases respectively, with 19 bases between them. The DNA of the CDR3 is TGTGCCAGCAGTTCCCGCGGAGGCAGGGGACGCTACGAGCAGTACTTC. The encoded protein is CASSSRGGRGRYEQYF.

This clonotype was seen a handful of times. The chain carries TRBV25-1 and TRBJ1-2; D gene ambiguous. V was cut by 3 bases and J by 8 bases, with 10 bases left in between. Germline-derived CDR1 and CDR2 are MGHDK and SYGVNS. The length of the CDR3 is 12 residues. CDR3 coding DNA: TGTGCCAGCAGTGAGGGAGGCTGGGGCTACACCTTC. The encoded protein is CASSEGGWGYTF.

V and J are TRBV7-2 and TRBJ1-2; perhaps TRBD1 as D (6 bases). V was clipped by 3 bases and J by 2 bases, with 13 bases between them. The CDR3 runs 15 residues. Germline loops: CDR1 SGHTA, CDR2 FQGNSA. CDR3 residues: CASSFTLRGNYGYTF. The CDR3 coding sequence is TGTGCCAGCAGCTTTACGCTTAGGGGGAACTATGGCTACACCTTC.

There are a few counts of this clonotype. DNA of the CDR3: TGTGCCAGCAGCAGGACCTTTCCCTACGAGCAGTACTTC. Amino acids: CASSRTFPYEQYF. This chain uses TRBV21-1 with TRBJ2-7. TRBV21-1 is listed as a pseudogene. The CDR3 loop spans 13 amino acids.

This clonotype was counted a few times. The chain is built from TRBV5-1 and TRBJ2-3; the match to TRBD2 covers 9 bases. J lost 0 bases, V lost 2 bases, and 4 bases had no gene match. Germline CDR1 SGHRS, CDR2 YFSETQ. This CDR3 spans 16 amino acids. The CDR3 reads CASSLIAGASTDTQYF. The CDR3 DNA follows: TGCGCCAGCAGCTTAATAGCGGGGGCGAGCACAGATACGCAGTATTTT.

The gene calls are TRBV4-2 and TRBJ2-7, with D maybe TRBD1 (5 bases). This CDR3 comprises 14 residues. Germline CDR1 LGHNA, CDR2 YNFKEQ. Trimming took 0 bases from V and 6 from J, leaving 12 bases between them. CDR3: CASSQDMQGGEQYF. CDR3 DNA: TGTGCCAGCAGCCAAGATATGCAGGGTGGCGAGCAGTACTTC.

This clonotype was seen only a few times. This chain joins TRBV20-1 and TRBJ1-1; maybe TRBD1 (5 bases). Germline V CDR1 and CDR2: DFQATT, SNEGSKA (reference sequence). This CDR3 has 16 amino acids. V was pared by 4 bases and J by 0 bases, with 18 bases between. CDR3 in DNA: TGCAGTGCTACGGTTGAAGGGGCTCTAGTGAACACTGAAGCTTTCTTT. Its translation is CSATVEGALVNTEAFF.

This clonotype was counted between two and nine times. The V and J genes are TRBV6-5 and TRBJ1-1; maybe TRBD1 (6 bases). This CDR3 is built from 15 residues. Germline V gene lookup returns CDR1 MNHEY and CDR2 SVGAGI. Trimming pared 4 bases from V and 3 bases from J, leaving 15 bases between. The CDR3 loop is CASSSAGGAHTEAFF. The CDR3 DNA reads TGTGCCAGCAGTTCTGCTGGGGGGGCCCACACTGAAGCTTTCTTT.

This clonotype showed up just a few times. The CDR3 loop is CASIPAGGVNTGELFF. In nucleotides, the CDR3 is TGTGCCAGCATTCCTGCGGGAGGGGTTAACACCGGGGAGCTGTTTTTT. This chain uses TRBV12-3 or TRBV12-4 with TRBJ2-2; 9 bases agree with TRBD2. The CDR3 is made up of 16 amino acids. The V segment lost 7 bases and the J segment 2 bases; nucleotides outside the gene matches: 8.

This clonotype was recorded a few times. The gene calls are TRBV7-2 and TRBJ2-1; D is uncertain. The CDR3 extends over 14 amino acids. V lost 3 bases and J 2 bases, leaving 8 bases between the germline ends. Per the germline V gene, CDR1 is SGHTA and CDR2 is FQGNSA. DNA for the CDR3: TGTGCCAGCAGCTTCCGCGCGGCCTACAATGAGCAGTTCTTC. Amino acids: CASSFRAAYNEQFF.

The chain couples TRBV15 to TRBJ2-3; 10 positions agree with TRBD2. Germline V CDR1 and CDR2: LNHNV, YYDKDF (reference sequence). This CDR3 region has 17 residues. V shed 5 bases, J shed 0 bases, and the junction held 8 bases outside the gene matches. CDR3 sequence reads: CATSRSGRNSSTDTQYF. The CDR3 coding sequence is TGTGCCACCAGCCGTAGCGGGAGGAACAGCAGCACAGATACGCAGTATTTT.

V gene TRBV29-1 combines with J gene TRBJ2-1; the D gene could be TRBD1 or TRBD2 (6 bases each). V gave up 0 bases and J gave up 12 bases, with 9 bases separating them. This CDR3 comprises 11 residues. Germline CDR1 reads SQVTM; CDR2 reads ANQGSEA. The CDR3 DNA is TGCAGCGTTGAAGAAGGAGGGGGGCAGTTCTTC. It encodes CSVEEGGGQFF.

This sequence joins TRBV29-1 and TRBJ2-5, with TRBD2 identical over 10 bases. Germline CDR1 and CDR2: SQVTM and ANQGSEA. This CDR3 contains 14 residues. Trimming at V came to 7 bases and at J to 5 bases, leaving 10 bases not matched to a gene. The CDR3 coding sequence is TGCAGCGCATCCGGGACTAGCGTGGGGGAGACCCAGTACTTC. This translates into CSASGTSVGETQYF.

This clonotype was counted a single time. The chain has TRBV13 and TRBJ2-7; 7 positions agree with TRBD1. The CDR3 is 15 residues long. V lost 6 bases to trimming and J lost 0 bases; unmatched junction nucleotides: 8. CDR1 is PRHDT, CDR2 FYEKMQ, per germline (reference sequence). As DNA, the CDR3 is TGTGCCAGCAGGGAAACAGGGGTCCTCTCCTACGAGCAGTACTTC. Protein sequence: CASRETGVLSYEQYF.

This clonotype came up a few times. The chain combines TRBV7-9 with TRBJ2-7, with a tentative D call TRBD2 (6 bases). The V and J ends lost 3 bases and 3 bases respectively, with 12 bases between them. Germline V lookup: CDR1 SEHNR, CDR2 FQNEAQ (reference sequence). CDR3 length equals 14 residues. The CDR3, as DNA: TGTGCCAGCAGCTTCCTTCGCGGGGACTACGAGCAGTACTTC. Protein product: CASSFLRGDYEQYF.